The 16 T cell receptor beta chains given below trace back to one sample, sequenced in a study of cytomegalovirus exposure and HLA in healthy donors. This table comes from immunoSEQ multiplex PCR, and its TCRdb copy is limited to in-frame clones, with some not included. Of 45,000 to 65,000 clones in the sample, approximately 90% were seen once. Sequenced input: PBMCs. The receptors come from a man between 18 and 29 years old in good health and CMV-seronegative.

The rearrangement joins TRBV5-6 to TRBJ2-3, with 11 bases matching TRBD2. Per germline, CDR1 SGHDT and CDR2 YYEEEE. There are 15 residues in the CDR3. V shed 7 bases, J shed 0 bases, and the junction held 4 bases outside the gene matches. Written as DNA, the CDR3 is TGTGCCAGCGGCCGGACTAGCGGGAGCACAGATACGCAGTATTTT. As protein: CASGRTSGSTDTQYF.

The CDR3 nucleotides are TGTGCCAGCAGCCGCACCACGGGACTAGCGGGAGGCGAGCAGTACTTC. Protein sequence: CASSRTTGLAGGEQYF. The V gene is TRBV28, the J gene TRBJ2-7, with 15 bases that match TRBD2. The CDR3 consists of 16 residues. Germline V lookup: CDR1 MDHEN, CDR2 SYDVKM. The J segment lost 6 bases and the V segment lost 6 bases, leaving 9 bases of the junction unmatched.

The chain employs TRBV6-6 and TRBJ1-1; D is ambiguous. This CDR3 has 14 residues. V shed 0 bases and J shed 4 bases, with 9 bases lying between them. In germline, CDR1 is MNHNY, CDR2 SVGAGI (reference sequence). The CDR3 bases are TGTGCCAGCAGTTACTCTCGGGTACCCACTGAAGCTTTCTTT. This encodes CASSYSRVPTEAFF.

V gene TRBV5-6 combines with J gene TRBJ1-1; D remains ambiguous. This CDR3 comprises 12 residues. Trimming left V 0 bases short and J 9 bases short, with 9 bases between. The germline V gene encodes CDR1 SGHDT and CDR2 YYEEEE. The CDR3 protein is CASSLVAGQAFF. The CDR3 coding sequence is TGTGCCAGCAGCTTGGTTGCTGGGCAAGCTTTCTTT.

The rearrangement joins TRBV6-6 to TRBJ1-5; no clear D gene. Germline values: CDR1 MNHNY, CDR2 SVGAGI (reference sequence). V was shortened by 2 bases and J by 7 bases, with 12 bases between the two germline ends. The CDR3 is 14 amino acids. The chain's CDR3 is CASSYGAGSQPQHF. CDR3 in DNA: TGTGCCAGCAGTTACGGCGCAGGATCGCAGCCCCAGCATTTT.

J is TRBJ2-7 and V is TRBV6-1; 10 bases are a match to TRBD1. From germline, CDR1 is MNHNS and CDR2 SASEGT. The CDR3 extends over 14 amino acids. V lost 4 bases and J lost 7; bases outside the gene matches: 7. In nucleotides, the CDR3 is TGTGCCAGCAGTGGGACAGGGGGGAATGGGGAGCAGTACTTC. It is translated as CASSGTGGNGEQYF.

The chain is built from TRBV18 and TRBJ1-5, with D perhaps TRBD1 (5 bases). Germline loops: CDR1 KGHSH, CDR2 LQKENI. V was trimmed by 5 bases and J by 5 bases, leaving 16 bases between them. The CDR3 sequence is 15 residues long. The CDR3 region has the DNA TGTGCCAGCTCAAGTACAGGCGCAGGTTATCAGCCCCAGCATTTT. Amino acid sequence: CASSSTGAGYQPQHF.

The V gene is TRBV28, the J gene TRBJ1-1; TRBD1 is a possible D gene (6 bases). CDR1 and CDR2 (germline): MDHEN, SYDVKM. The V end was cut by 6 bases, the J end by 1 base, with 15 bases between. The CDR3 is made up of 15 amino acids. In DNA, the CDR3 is TGTGCCAGCAGACCAGGGAACAGGGCGAACACTGAAGCTTTCTTT. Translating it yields CASRPGNRANTEAFF.

The CDR3 reads CASSLEAGGNGYTF. Written as DNA, the CDR3 is TGTGCCAGCAGTTTAGAGGCAGGGGGGAATGGCTACACCTTC. V is TRBV28 and J is TRBJ1-2; 7 nucleotides match TRBD1. The CDR3 loop spans 14 amino acids. Trimming cost V 2 bases and J 6 bases; bases outside gene matches: 6. CDR1 and CDR2 from the germline V gene are MDHEN and SYDVKM.

The chain's CDR3 is CASSPRLAGGGETQYF. In nucleotides, the CDR3 is TGCGCCAGCAGCCCTCGACTAGCGGGAGGCGGGGAGACCCAGTACTTC. J is TRBJ2-5 and V is TRBV5-1, with 13 bases lining up with TRBD2. In germline, CDR1 is SGHRS, CDR2 YFSETQ. CDR3 length equals 16 residues. J gave up 5 bases and V 4 bases, and 8 bases lay outside the gene matches.

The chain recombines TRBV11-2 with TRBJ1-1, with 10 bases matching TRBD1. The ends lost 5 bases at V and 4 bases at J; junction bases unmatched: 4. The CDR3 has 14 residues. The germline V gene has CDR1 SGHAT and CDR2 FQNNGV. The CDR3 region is CASSPGQGVTEAFF. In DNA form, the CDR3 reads TGTGCCAGCAGCCCCGGACAGGGGGTCACTGAAGCTTTCTTT.

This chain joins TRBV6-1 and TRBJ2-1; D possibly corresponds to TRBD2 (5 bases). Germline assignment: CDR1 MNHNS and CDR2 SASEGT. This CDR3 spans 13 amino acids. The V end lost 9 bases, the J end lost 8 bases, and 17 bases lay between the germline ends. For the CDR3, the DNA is TGTGCCAGTGGGTACGGGAAAAAAGATGAGCAGTTCTTC. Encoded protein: CASGYGKKDEQFF.

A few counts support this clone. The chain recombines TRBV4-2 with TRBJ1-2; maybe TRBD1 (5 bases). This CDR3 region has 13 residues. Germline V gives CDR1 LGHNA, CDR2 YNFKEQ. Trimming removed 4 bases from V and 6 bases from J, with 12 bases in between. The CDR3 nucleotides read TGTGCCAGCAGCCTCACCGAGACAGATGGCTACACCTTC. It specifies CASSLTETDGYTF.

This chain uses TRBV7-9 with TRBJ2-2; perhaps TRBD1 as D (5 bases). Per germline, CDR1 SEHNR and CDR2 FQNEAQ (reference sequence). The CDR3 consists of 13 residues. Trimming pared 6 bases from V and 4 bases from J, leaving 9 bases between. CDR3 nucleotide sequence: TGTGCCAGCAGGTACAGGACCACCGGGGAGCTGTTTTTT. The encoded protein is CASRYRTTGELFF.

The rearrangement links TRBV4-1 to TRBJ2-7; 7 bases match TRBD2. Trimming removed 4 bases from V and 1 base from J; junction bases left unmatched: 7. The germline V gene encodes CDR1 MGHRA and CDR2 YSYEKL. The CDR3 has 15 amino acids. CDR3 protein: CASSPKLASSYEQYF. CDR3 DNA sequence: TGCGCCAGCAGCCCGAAACTAGCGTCTTCCTACGAGCAGTACTTC.

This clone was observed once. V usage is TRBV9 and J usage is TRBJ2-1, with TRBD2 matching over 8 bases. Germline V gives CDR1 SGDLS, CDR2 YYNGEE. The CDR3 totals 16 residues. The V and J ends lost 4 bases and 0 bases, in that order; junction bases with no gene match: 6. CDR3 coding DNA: TGTGCCAGCAGCTTAATTAGCGGGAACTCCTACAATGAGCAGTTCTTC. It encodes CASSLISGNSYNEQFF.